This T cell receptor beta chain was obtained from a study of response to subunit inactivated influenza vaccine (dated by TCRdb to the late 2010s). At the level of the whole study: Deep quantitative profiling of the T cell receptor repertoire was used in the study to follow responses to a trivalent subunit inactivated influenza vaccine. Broader findings and caveats from the paper: The authors suggested that each seasonal influenza vaccination may recruit only a limited number of new T cells.

Preparation of the library involved RT-PCR. Instrument on record: Illumina HiSeq 2500. In TCRdb, the public reads were trimmed at Q25 with fastp and aligned with MiXCR, with productive beta chains retained. Each entry merges the rows of one CDR3 protein and shows their most common DNA and genes. In all, the sample holds some 800,000 distinct CDR3 sequences, and 21% of those were seen once. The ten most abundant clones make up about 10% of the sample. Trimming accounts for 1 base at V and 5 bases at J, while the number of junction bases matched to no gene is 3. Per the germline V gene, SGDLS is the CDR1 and YYNGEE is the CDR2. The CDR3, from cysteine to phenylalanine, totals 16 residues. Only CDR3 DNA is held: 48 bases, read in frame from base 1. With respect to this clonotype: There is no known antigen for this receptor. Nothing much larger sits one base from this clone, and base qualities are not available.

The chain couples TRBV9 to TRBJ2-1; the junction holds 13 bases that match TRBD2. The sample here was PBMCs from blood, taken roughly 5 days after vaccination. This receptor was taken from a man aged 45-65 years who received an inactivated influenza vaccine. Donor details come from another sample of the same person, matched by shared clones. The sequence in DNA is TGTGCCAGCAGCGTAACTGGACTAGCGGGGGACAATGAGCAGTTCTTC. Translated, it reads CASSVTGLAGDNEQFF.